This T cell receptor (beta chain) is drawn from a study of response to subunit inactivated influenza vaccine. This CDR3 is 16 amino acids long. Trimming removed 5 bases at V and 1 base at J, with 17 bases between. Germline assignment: CDR1 LGHNA and CDR2 YNFKEQ. The table lists this clonotype with a few counts. Its antigen remains unknown. General observations from the study: Authors suggested that a seasonal influenza vaccination recruits few new T cells each time.

TCRdb recomputed calls from the RT-PCR reads with MiXCR, one row per CDR3 protein. The sample consists of about 650,000 distinct CDR3 sequences, 14% of them appearing once. This TCR was recovered from a man aged 45-65 years who received an inactivated influenza vaccine. The specimen comprised PBMCs from blood, sampled roughly 15 days before vaccination. This rearrangement joins TRBV4-2 to TRBJ1-2; a weak D match, TRBD1 (6 bases). The CDR3 DNA reads TGTGCCAGCAGCTCCCAAAGGGGGAACCATAACTATGGCTACACCTTC. It translates to CASSSQRGNHNYGYTF.